These 17 T cell receptor beta chains originate from one sample sequenced in a study of cytomegalovirus exposure and HLA in healthy donors. PCR was performed using 60 Vbeta and 13 Jbeta primers. Sequenced by immunoSEQ multiplex PCR; TCRdb stores in-frame clones only, minus some. The sample records around 150,000 clones, roughly 80% being singletons. Input material: PBMCs. All receptors come from a man aged 45-65 years in good health and CMV-seropositive.

The V and J genes are TRBV4-2 and TRBJ2-2, with TRBD2 matching over 10 bases. CDR3 length: 17 residues. The J segment lost 4 bases and the V segment lost 0 bases, leaving 5 bases of the junction unmatched. Germline V gene data show CDR1 as LGHNA and CDR2 as YNFKEQ. CDR3 in amino acids: CASSQEGTSGVTGELFF. CDR3 DNA: TGTGCCAGCAGCCAAGAAGGTACTAGCGGGGTCACCGGGGAGCTGTTTTTT.

The chain links TRBV11-2 to TRBJ2-7; 8 bases fit TRBD2. From germline, CDR1 is SGHAT and CDR2 FQNNGV. With 4 bases clipped from V and 3 bases from J, the junction kept 17 bases outside the gene matches. The CDR3 totals 18 residues. CDR3 amino acids: CASSSLGRKAGVGYEQYF. CDR3 bases: TGTGCCAGCAGCTCGCTGGGCAGGAAAGCGGGGGTGGGCTACGAGCAGTACTTC.

Regarding this clone: Other DNA sequences in this sample translate to the same CDR3. V usage is TRBV4-1 and J usage is TRBJ1-4, with D tentatively TRBD1 (6 bases). The germline CDR1 and CDR2 sequences are MGHRA and YSYEKL. The CDR3 runs to 16 residues. The V end was cut by 4 bases, the J end by 8 bases, with 20 bases between. CDR3 in DNA: TGCGCCAGCAGCCCGTGGACGGAGGCACAGGGCGAAAAACTGTTTTTT. Translated: CASSPWTEAQGEKLFF.

Concerning this clone: A junction boundary mismatches the germline segment, possibly from a read error. V gene TRBV4-3 combines with J gene TRBJ1-6, with 8 bases lining up with TRBD1. The CDR3 has 15 residues. The germline V gene encodes CDR1 LGHNA and CDR2 YSLEER. The CDR3 loop is CASRQDRGANSPLHF. The CDR3 coding sequence is TGCGCCAGCAGGCAAGACAGGGGAGCCAATTCACCCCTCCACTTT.

CDR3 bases: TGCAGCGCCGAGGGACAGGGGTGGGATGGCTACACCTTC. Encoded protein: CSAEGQGWDGYTF. V and J are TRBV29-1 and TRBJ1-2; 10 bases are a match to TRBD1. The germline V gene encodes CDR1 SQVTM and CDR2 ANQGSEA. V lost 7 bases and J lost 6; bases outside the gene matches: 8. The CDR3 loop spans 13 amino acids. Drawing the rest from reference TRBV29-1 and TRBJ1-2, the complete variable domain is SAVISQKPSRDICQRGTSLTIQCQVDSQVTMMFWYRQQPGQSLTLIATANQGSEATYESGFVIDKFPISRPNLTFSTLTVSNMSPEDSSIYLCSAEGQGWDGYTFGSGTRLTVV.

The CDR3 sequence is CSVGSSTYEQYF. The DNA for the CDR3 is TGCAGCGTTGGGAGTTCTACCTACGAGCAGTACTTC. The gene calls are TRBV29-1 and TRBJ2-7; D is unclear. Per germline, CDR1 SQVTM and CDR2 ANQGSEA. V was pared by 4 bases and J by 2 bases, with 9 bases between. This CDR3 region has 12 residues.

This chain uses TRBV18 with TRBJ1-1; D uncertain. This CDR3 spans 13 amino acids. The germline V gene encodes CDR1 KGHSH and CDR2 LQKENI. Deletions cut 3 bases from V and 1 base from J, with 6 bases between. In nucleotides, the CDR3 is TGTGCCAGCTCACCCGGGTGGAACACTGAAGCTTTCTTT. Protein: CASSPGWNTEAFF.

The chain uses TRBV6-5 and TRBJ1-5; D ambiguous. Trimming shortened V by 3 bases and J by 5 bases, and 8 bases separated the two germline ends. This CDR3 has 13 residues. The germline V gene has CDR1 MNHEY and CDR2 SVGAGI. DNA of the CDR3: TGTGCCAGCAGTTATATGAGGGATCAGCCCCAGCATTTT. Protein product: CASSYMRDQPQHF.

This clone was picked up one time. The genes are TRBV6-6 and TRBJ1-5; TRBD1 might be the D (5 bases). This CDR3 comprises 15 residues. CDR1 and CDR2 from the germline V gene are MNHNY and SVGAGI (reference sequence). The germline V and J ends were trimmed by 5 bases and 1 base, with 12 bases remaining between them. In DNA form, the CDR3 reads TGTGCCAGCAGTCAACTAAAGGGGAGCAATCAGCCCCAGCATTTT. This translates into CASSQLKGSNQPQHF.

The rearrangement joins TRBV27 to TRBJ2-7; 7 nucleotides agree with TRBD2. Germline lookup yields CDR1 MNHEY and CDR2 SMNVEV (reference sequence). The J segment lost 10 bases and the V segment lost 9 bases, leaving 6 bases of the junction unmatched. CDR3 length: 10 amino acids. DNA for the CDR3: TGTGCCAGATTAAAGCGGGGACAGTACTTC. Protein: CARLKRGQYF.

The chain carries TRBV2 and TRBJ2-3; 7 bases line up with TRBD1. The CDR3 covers 15 residues. CDR1 and CDR2 from the germline V gene are SNHLY and FYNNEI. Trimming took 8 bases from V and 6 from J; bases not matched to a gene: 14. CDR3 in amino acids: CASRGGEKFLDTQYF. The CDR3 nucleotides are TGTGCCAGCCGAGGGGGCGAAAAGTTCTTGGATACGCAGTATTTT.

The V gene is TRBV7-2, the J gene TRBJ2-5; 7 bases fit TRBD2. TRBJ2-7 matches the DNA end more closely, so the J call is doubtful. The CDR3 length is 13 residues. Germline values: CDR1 SGHTA, CDR2 FQGNSA. CDR3 protein: CASSSGLAYEQYF. Here the CDR3 DNA reads TGTGCCAGCAGCTCAGGACTAGCCTACGAGCAGTACTTC.

This chain connects TRBV10-3 to TRBJ2-3, with D perhaps TRBD2 (5 bases). Germline CDR1 and CDR2: ENHRY and SYGVKD. The CDR3 contains 13 residues. Trimming left V 3 bases short and J 5 bases short, with 9 bases between. The CDR3 protein is CAISDGGGDTQYF. The CDR3 DNA reads as TGTGCCATCAGTGACGGAGGCGGAGATACGCAGTATTTT.

The J gene is TRBJ2-7, the V gene TRBV18; TRBD2 is a possible D gene (6 bases). There are 14 residues in the CDR3. V was pared by 2 bases and J by 4 bases, with 12 bases between. Germline V gene sequence: CDR1 KGHSH, CDR2 LQKENI. For the CDR3, the DNA is TGTGCCAGCTCACCAAATTTTCGGGGGTACGAGCAGTACTTC. Translating gives CASSPNFRGYEQYF.

The V gene is TRBV28, the J gene TRBJ2-1, with TRBD1 as a possible D gene (6 bases). Germline V gene lookup returns CDR1 MDHEN and CDR2 SYDVKM. The CDR3 length is 15 residues. Trimming stripped 8 bases from V and 0 bases from J, with 14 bases between. CDR3: CASWETGSSYNEQFF. The CDR3 coding sequence is TGTGCCAGCTGGGAAACAGGGAGCTCCTACAATGAGCAGTTCTTC.

This clone was detected only a few times. The V and J genes are TRBV5-5 and TRBJ1-1; D gene ambiguous. Germline loops: CDR1 SGHKS, CDR2 YYEKEE (reference sequence). V lost 2 bases and J 1 base, leaving 9 bases between the germline ends. There are 14 residues in the CDR3. Written as DNA, the CDR3 is TGTGCCAGCAGCTTTTTGCACAGGAACACTGAAGCTTTCTTT. As protein: CASSFLHRNTEAFF.

This chain links TRBV7-2 with TRBJ2-5; D may be TRBD1 (6 bases). The CDR3 totals 13 residues. Germline V CDR1 and CDR2: SGHTA, FQGNSA. V gave up 2 bases and J gave up 5 bases, with 9 bases separating them. CDR3 sequence reads: CASSLNRGETQYF. The CDR3 DNA sequence: TGTGCCAGCAGCTTAAATAGGGGGGAGACCCAGTACTTC.